One and the same sample provided the 13 T cell receptor beta chains below, sequenced in a study of cytomegalovirus exposure and HLA in healthy donors (dated by TCRdb to about 2017). Library preparation employed the immunoSEQ multiplex PCR assay. The multiplex PCR relied on a mix of 60 forward primers for TCR Vbeta segments and 13 reverse primers for TCR Jbeta segments. Drawn from immuneACCESS, this table holds only the in-frame rearrangements with V and J called that TCRdb kept. Clones are partly lost; checked studies trace under half to an unresolved V gene and leave the rest unexplained. The sample yields 130,000 or so clones; 75% to 80% were counted once. Around 1.5% of the sample is taken by the ten largest. The sequenced material came from PBMCs. Receptors originate from a female donor in good health and CMV-seronegative.

This chain uses TRBV7-9 with TRBJ2-1; 9 bases agree with TRBD1. Germline assignment: CDR1 SEHNR and CDR2 FQNEAQ (reference sequence). After removal of 2 bases from V and 13 bases from J, the junction contained 9 bases not matched to a gene. The CDR3 consists of 14 residues. The CDR3 loop is CASSLSGQGYIQFF. CDR3 sequence (DNA): TGTGCCAGCAGCTTATCAGGACAGGGGTACATTCAGTTCTTC. The variable domain in full, with the rest retrieved from reference TRBV7-9 and TRBJ2-1, is DTGVSQNPRHKITKRGQNVTFRCDPISEHNRLYWYRQTLGQGPEFLTYFQNEAQLEKSRLLSDRFSAERPKGSFSTLEIQRTEQGDSAMYLCASSLSGQGYIQFFGPGTRLTVL.

This sequence joins TRBV6-5 and TRBJ2-1; D is perhaps TRBD2 (6 bases). The length of the CDR3 is 16 residues. Looked up from germline, CDR1 is MNHEY and CDR2 is SVGAGI. The ends were cut back, 2 bases at V and 0 bases at J, with 11 bases in the middle. This chain's CDR3 is CASSYLKRASYNEQFF. CDR3 in DNA: TGTGCCAGCAGTTACCTCAAGCGGGCCTCCTACAATGAGCAGTTCTTC.

J is TRBJ1-1 and V is TRBV19; D remains ambiguous. Per germline, CDR1 LNHDA and CDR2 SQIVND (reference sequence). This CDR3 region has 14 residues. Trimming removed 3 bases from V and 4 bases from J, with 12 bases in between. The CDR3: CASSMERRGTEAFF. The DNA for the CDR3 is TGTGCCAGTAGTATGGAAAGACGCGGCACTGAAGCTTTCTTT.

This clone was found once. The chain uses TRBV7-3 and TRBJ2-2; TRBD2 aligns across 9 bases. Germline V CDR1 and CDR2: SGHTA, FQGTGA. The CDR3 runs to 15 residues. With V trimmed by 8 bases and J by 6 bases, 10 bases remained unmatched. The CDR3 reads CASGLAGSHAGELFF. The CDR3 region has the DNA TGTGCCAGCGGGCTAGCGGGGAGTCACGCCGGGGAGCTGTTTTTT.

The gene calls are TRBV19 and TRBJ2-7, with TRBD2 matching over 10 bases. The J segment lost 3 bases and the V segment lost 5 bases, leaving 1 base of the junction unmatched. The CDR3 contains 13 residues. Germline CDR1 and CDR2: LNHDA and SQIVND (reference sequence). The CDR3: CASSGLADYEQYF. CDR3 in DNA: TGTGCCAGTAGTGGACTAGCGGACTACGAGCAGTACTTC.

The chain couples TRBV5-4 to TRBJ2-1; 7 bases are a match to TRBD2. CDR1 and CDR2 from the germline V gene are SGHNT and YYREEE (reference sequence). This CDR3 is built from 13 residues. The V segment lost 5 bases and the J segment 10 bases; nucleotides outside the gene matches: 9. As DNA, the CDR3 is TGTGCCAGCAGGGGACCCAGCGGGACGGAGCAGTTCTTC. It is translated as CASRGPSGTEQFF. Together with reference TRBV5-4 and TRBJ2-1, the CDR3 gives the full variable domain: ETGVTQSPTHLIKTRGQQVTLRCSSQSGHNTVSWYQQALGQGPQFIFQYYREEENGRGNFPPRFSGLQFPNYSSELNVNALELDDSALYLCASRGPSGTEQFFGPGTRLTVL.

Only a few counts were recorded for this clone. The rearrangement uses TRBV13 and TRBJ1-6; 7 bases match TRBD1. Germline CDR1 PRHDT, CDR2 FYEKMQ (reference sequence). The CDR3 covers 17 residues. Trimming removed 2 bases from V and 2 bases from J; junction bases left unmatched: 6. The CDR3 DNA follows: TGTGCCAGCAGCTTAAGGCAGGGGGGCACCTATAATTCACCCCTCCACTTT. Its protein is CASSLRQGGTYNSPLHF.

This clone has just one count. The chain carries TRBV19 and TRBJ1-6; the D gene is possibly TRBD1 (6 bases). V was clipped by 7 bases and J by 0 bases, with 16 bases between them. CDR1 is LNHDA and CDR2 is SQIVND in the germline V gene (reference sequence). This CDR3 comprises 17 residues. The CDR3 sequence is CASTARTESSYNSPLHF. DNA of the CDR3: TGTGCCAGTACCGCCCGGACAGAGAGCTCCTATAATTCACCCCTCCACTTT.

This clone was seen only once. This rearrangement joins TRBV9 to TRBJ2-3; maybe TRBD2 (7 bases). The CDR3 spans 15 residues. Germline V gives CDR1 SGDLS, CDR2 YYNGEE. V lost 0 bases, J lost 3 bases, and 11 bases lay in between. The CDR3: CASSVEGGATDTQYF. The CDR3 nucleotides read TGTGCCAGCAGCGTAGAGGGGGGGGCTACAGATACGCAGTATTTT.

The V call is TRBV9, the J call TRBJ2-2; 13 bases line up with TRBD2. Per the germline V gene, CDR1 is SGDLS and CDR2 is YYNGEE. V shed 3 bases, J shed 6 bases, and the junction held 8 bases outside the gene matches. The CDR3 runs 17 residues. Here the CDR3 reads CASSGTSGGSLAGELFF. The CDR3 DNA follows: TGTGCCAGCAGCGGGACTAGCGGGGGATCTTTGGCCGGGGAGCTGTTTTTT.

This chain links TRBV5-1 with TRBJ2-7; 9 bases align to TRBD2. In germline, CDR1 is SGHRS, CDR2 YFSETQ. With V trimmed by 5 bases and J by 0 bases, 6 bases remained unmatched. This CDR3 has 15 residues. The CDR3 DNA sequence: TGCGCCAGCAGGAGGCAGCGGGAGGACTCCTACGAGCAGTACTTC. Translating it yields CASRRQREDSYEQYF. The full variable domain, in which reference TRBV5-1 and TRBJ2-7 provide the parts outside the CDR3, is KAGVTQTPRYLIKTRGQQVTLSCSPISGHRSVSWYQQTPGQGLQFLFEYFSETQRNKGNFPGRFSGRQFSNSRSEMNVSTLELGDSALYLCASRRQREDSYEQYFGPGTRLTVT.

The chain employs TRBV7-6 and TRBJ2-3; 7 positions agree with TRBD2. The CDR3 loop spans 16 amino acids. Germline CDR1 reads SGHVS; CDR2 reads FNYEAQ. After removal of 5 bases from V and 1 base from J, the junction contained 9 bases not matched to a gene. The CDR3 sequence: CASSPLGGGGTDTQYF. CDR3 coding DNA: TGTGCCAGCAGCCCCCTGGGGGGGGGAGGCACAGATACGCAGTATTTT.

J is TRBJ2-7 and V is TRBV2; perhaps TRBD2 as D (6 bases). The V gene's germline CDR1 is SNHLY and CDR2 FYNNEI. V shed 6 bases and J shed 4 bases, with 19 bases lying between them. This CDR3 has 15 amino acids. Here the CDR3 DNA reads TGTGCCAGCAGCGCGCCGTCGGGAGCTGGGTACGAGCAGTACTTC. Translation gives CASSAPSGAGYEQYF.